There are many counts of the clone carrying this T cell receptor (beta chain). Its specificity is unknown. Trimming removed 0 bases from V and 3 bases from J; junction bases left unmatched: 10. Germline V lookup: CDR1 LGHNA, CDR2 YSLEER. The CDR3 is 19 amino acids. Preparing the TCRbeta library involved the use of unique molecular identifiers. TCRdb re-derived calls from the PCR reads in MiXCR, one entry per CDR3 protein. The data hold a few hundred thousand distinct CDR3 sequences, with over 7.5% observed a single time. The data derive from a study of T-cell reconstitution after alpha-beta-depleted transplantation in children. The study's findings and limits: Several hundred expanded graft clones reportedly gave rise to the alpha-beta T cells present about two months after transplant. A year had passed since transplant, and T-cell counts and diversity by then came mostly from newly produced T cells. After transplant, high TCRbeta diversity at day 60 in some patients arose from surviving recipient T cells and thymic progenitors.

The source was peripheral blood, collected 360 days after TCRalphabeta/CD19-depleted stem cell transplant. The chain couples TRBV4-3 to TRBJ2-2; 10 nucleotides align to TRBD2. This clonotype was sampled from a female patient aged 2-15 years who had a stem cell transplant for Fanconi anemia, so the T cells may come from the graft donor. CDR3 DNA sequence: TGCGCCAGCAGCCAAGATCTTTCTAGGCTAGCGGGGGACACCGGGGAGCTGTTTTTT. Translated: CASSQDLSRLAGDTGELFF.